These 8 T cell receptor beta chains came from one sample sequenced in a study of T cell responses to AZD1222 COVID-19 vaccine. Libraries were prepared by immunoSEQ multiplex PCR; TCRdb keeps only in-frame clonotypes and omits some of them. The sample has some 70,000 clones, 84% seen once. Material: peripheral blood, obtained on day 0 of AZD1222 vaccination. These receptors were taken from an adult in good health.

This chain uses TRBV28 with TRBJ1-5; no reliable D call. This CDR3 is 11 amino acids long. V lost 6 bases and J lost 9, with 9 bases in between. Germline loops: CDR1 MDHEN, CDR2 SYDVKM. The CDR3, as DNA: TGTGCCAGCAGCTCCATGGGGCCCCAGCATTTT. Its protein is CASSSMGPQHF.

The rearrangement uses TRBV2 and TRBJ1-2, with 8 bases identical to TRBD1. CDR3 size: 13 residues. V lost 6 bases and J lost 3; bases outside the gene matches: 3. The germline CDR1 and CDR2 sequences are SNHLY and FYNNEI. CDR3 in amino acids: CASSGQGHYGYTF. CDR3 sequence (DNA): TGTGCCAGCAGCGGACAGGGCCACTATGGCTACACCTTC.

CDR3 sequence reads: CASSRNGDTDTQYF. The CDR3 nucleotides read TGTGCCAGCTCACGGAACGGGGACACAGATACGCAGTATTTT. The genes are TRBV18 and TRBJ2-3, with a weak D call TRBD2 (5 bases). Germline loops: CDR1 KGHSH, CDR2 LQKENI. The V and J ends lost 4 bases and 2 bases respectively, with 10 bases between them. The CDR3 spans 14 residues.

CDR3 nucleotide sequence: TGTGCCAGCAGCTTAGGTAACTACAATGAGCAGTTCTTC. Protein product: CASSLGNYNEQFF. The rearrangement links TRBV11-3 to TRBJ2-1, with unresolved D. The CDR3 contains 13 residues. Per germline, CDR1 SGHNT and CDR2 YENEEA. Trimming shortened V by 1 base and J by 3 bases, and 4 bases separated the two germline ends.

This chain connects TRBV19 to TRBJ2-2; D gene ambiguous. V lost 10 bases, J lost 1 base, and 10 bases lay in between. The CDR3 runs to 13 residues. CDR1 and CDR2 (germline): LNHDA, SQIVND (reference sequence). Written as DNA, the CDR3 is TGTGCCATCCAATCCGGGAACACCGGGGAGCTGTTTTTT. It translates to CAIQSGNTGELFF.

V is TRBV11-2 and J is TRBJ1-6, with D unresolved. Trimming left V 2 bases short and J 0 bases short, with 5 bases between. The CDR3 contains 15 residues. Germline CDR1 is SGHAT and CDR2 is FQNNGV. For the CDR3, the DNA is TGTGCCAGCAGCTTACAAACCTCCTATAATTCACCCCTCCACTTT. Translated: CASSLQTSYNSPLHF.

The CDR3 nucleotides are TGTGCCAGCAGTTACGCATATTTGAACACTGAAGCTTTCTTT. Amino acids: CASSYAYLNTEAFF. This rearrangement joins TRBV6-5 to TRBJ1-1; unclear D gene. Germline V gene lookup returns CDR1 MNHEY and CDR2 SVGAGI. This CDR3 is built from 14 residues. The V and J ends lost 2 bases and 0 bases respectively, with 7 bases between them.

This clone was seen just once. V and J are TRBV7-2 and TRBJ2-3; D is unclear. The germline gives CDR1 SGHTA, CDR2 FQGNSA. The CDR3 is made up of 13 amino acids. Trimming removed 2 bases from V and 4 bases from J, with 7 bases in between. CDR3 amino acids: CASSLTRSDTQYF. The CDR3 DNA is TGTGCCAGCAGCTTAACTCGCTCAGATACGCAGTATTTT.